This T cell receptor (beta chain) was sequenced during a study of T-cell reconstitution after alpha-beta-depleted transplantation in children. Study conclusions and caveats: Roughly two months post-transplant, alpha-beta T cells reportedly originated from several hundred graft clones that had expanded.

The germline gives CDR1 SGDLS, CDR2 YYNGEE. The germline V and J ends were trimmed by 0 bases and 4 bases, with 4 bases remaining between them. The CDR3 runs to 13 residues. This clonotype was counted ten times or more. What it binds is not known. Using unique molecular identifiers, the investigators prepared the TCRbeta library. Using its own MiXCR run on the PCR reads, TCRdb lists one record per CDR3 protein. The data show about 110,000 distinct CDR3 sequences, about 6.4% seen once. The chain recombines TRBV9 with TRBJ2-2; no clear D gene. The sample in question was PBMCs, mostly from graft donor cells, obtained 360 days after TCRalphabeta/CD19-depleted stem cell transplant. This TCR came from a male patient aged 2 to 10 who had a stem cell transplant for acute lymphoblastic leukemia, so the T cells may come from the graft donor. The CDR3 region has the DNA TGTGCCAGCAGCGTAGAGGTCACCGGGGAGCTGTTTTTT. Protein product: CASSVEVTGELFF.